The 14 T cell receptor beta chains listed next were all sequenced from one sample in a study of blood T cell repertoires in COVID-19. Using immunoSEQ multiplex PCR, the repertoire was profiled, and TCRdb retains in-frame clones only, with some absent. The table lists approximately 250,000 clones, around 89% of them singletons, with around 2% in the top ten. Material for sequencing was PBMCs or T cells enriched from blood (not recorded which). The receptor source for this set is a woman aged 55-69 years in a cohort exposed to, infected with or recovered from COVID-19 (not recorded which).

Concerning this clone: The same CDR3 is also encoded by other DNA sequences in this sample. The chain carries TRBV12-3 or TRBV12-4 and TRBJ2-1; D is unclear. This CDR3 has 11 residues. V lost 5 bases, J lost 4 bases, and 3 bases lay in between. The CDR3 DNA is TGTGCCAGCAGTCTTTACAATGAGCAGTTCTTC. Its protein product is CASSLYNEQFF.

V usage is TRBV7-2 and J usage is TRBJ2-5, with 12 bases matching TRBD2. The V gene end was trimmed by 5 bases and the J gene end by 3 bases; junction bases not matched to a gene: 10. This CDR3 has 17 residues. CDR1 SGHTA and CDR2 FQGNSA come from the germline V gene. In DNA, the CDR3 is TGTGCCAGCAGCGCCCGGGGAAGGACTAGCGGGAAAGAGACCCAGTACTTC. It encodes CASSARGRTSGKETQYF.

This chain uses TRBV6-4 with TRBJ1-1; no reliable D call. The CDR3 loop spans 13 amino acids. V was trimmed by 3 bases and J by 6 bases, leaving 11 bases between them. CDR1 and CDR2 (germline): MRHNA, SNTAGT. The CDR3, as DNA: TGTGCCAGCAGTGAAGTTCGGGGATCTGAAGCTTTCTTT. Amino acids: CASSEVRGSEAFF.

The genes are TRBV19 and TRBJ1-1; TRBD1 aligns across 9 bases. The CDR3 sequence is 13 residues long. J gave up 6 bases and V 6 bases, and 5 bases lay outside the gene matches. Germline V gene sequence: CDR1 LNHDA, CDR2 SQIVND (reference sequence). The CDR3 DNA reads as TGTGCCAGTAGCAGGACAGGGGCTGCTGAAGCTTTCTTT. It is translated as CASSRTGAAEAFF.

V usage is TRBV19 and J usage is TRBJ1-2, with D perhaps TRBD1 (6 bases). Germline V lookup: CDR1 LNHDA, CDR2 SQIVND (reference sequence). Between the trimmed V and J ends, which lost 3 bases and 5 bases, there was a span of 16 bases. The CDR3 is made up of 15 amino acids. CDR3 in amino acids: CASSIGTIVSYGYTF. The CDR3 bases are TGTGCCAGTAGTATCGGGACAATAGTCTCGTATGGCTACACCTTC.

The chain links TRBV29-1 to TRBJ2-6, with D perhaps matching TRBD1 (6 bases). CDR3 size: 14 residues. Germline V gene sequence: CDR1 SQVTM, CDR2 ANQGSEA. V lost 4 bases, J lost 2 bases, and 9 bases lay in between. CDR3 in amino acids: CSVAQGTGANVLTF. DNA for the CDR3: TGCAGCGTTGCCCAGGGGACTGGGGCCAACGTCCTGACTTTC.

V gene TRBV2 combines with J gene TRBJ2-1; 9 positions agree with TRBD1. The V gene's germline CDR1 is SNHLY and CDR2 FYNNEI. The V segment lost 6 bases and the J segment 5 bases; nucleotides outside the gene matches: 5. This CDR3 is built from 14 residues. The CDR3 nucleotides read TGTGCCAGCAGCCGGAGGACAGGGGACAATGAGCAGTTCTTC. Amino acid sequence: CASSRRTGDNEQFF. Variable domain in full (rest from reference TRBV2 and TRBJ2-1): EPEVTQTPSHQVTQMGQEVILRCVPISNHLYFYWYRQILGQKVEFLVSFYNNEISEKSEIFDDQFSVERPDGSNFTLKIRSTKLEDSAMYFCASSRRTGDNEQFFGPGTRLTVL.

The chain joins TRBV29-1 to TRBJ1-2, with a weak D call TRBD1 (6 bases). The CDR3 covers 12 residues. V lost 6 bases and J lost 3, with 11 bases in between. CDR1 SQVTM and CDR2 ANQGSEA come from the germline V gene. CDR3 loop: CSVSKGDYGYTF. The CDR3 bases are TGCAGCGTGTCAAAGGGGGACTATGGCTACACCTTC.

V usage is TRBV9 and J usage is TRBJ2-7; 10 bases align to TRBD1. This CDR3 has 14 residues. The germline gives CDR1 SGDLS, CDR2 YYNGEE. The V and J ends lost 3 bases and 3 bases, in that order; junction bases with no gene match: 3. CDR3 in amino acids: CASSAGQGGYEQYF. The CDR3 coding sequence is TGTGCCAGCAGCGCCGGACAGGGGGGCTACGAGCAGTACTTC.

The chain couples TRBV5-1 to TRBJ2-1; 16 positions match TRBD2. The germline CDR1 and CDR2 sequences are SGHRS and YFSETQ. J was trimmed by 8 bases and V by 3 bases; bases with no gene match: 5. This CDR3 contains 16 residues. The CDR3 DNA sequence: TGCGCCAGCAGCTCGACCGGGACTAGCGGGAGGGATGAGCAGTTCTTC. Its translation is CASSSTGTSGRDEQFF. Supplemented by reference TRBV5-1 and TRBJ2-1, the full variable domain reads KAGVTQTPRYLIKTRGQQVTLSCSPISGHRSVSWYQQTPGQGLQFLFEYFSETQRNKGNFPGRFSGRQFSNSRSEMNVSTLELGDSALYLCASSSTGTSGRDEQFFGPGTRLTVL.

The CDR3 DNA sequence: TGTGCCAGCAGTGGGATGGGCCTAAGGGGGAGAACCTACAATGAGCAGTTCTTC. Protein sequence: CASSGMGLRGRTYNEQFF. The gene calls are TRBV2 and TRBJ2-1; possibly TRBD1 for D (6 bases). The CDR3 covers 18 residues. Trimming removed 4 bases from V and 2 bases from J, with 21 bases in between. Germline lookup yields CDR1 SNHLY and CDR2 FYNNEI. The entire variable domain, with the rest obtained from reference TRBV2 and TRBJ2-1, is as follows: EPEVTQTPSHQVTQMGQEVILRCVPISNHLYFYWYRQILGQKVEFLVSFYNNEISEKSEIFDDQFSVERPDGSNFTLKIRSTKLEDSAMYFCASSGMGLRGRTYNEQFFGPGTRLTVL.

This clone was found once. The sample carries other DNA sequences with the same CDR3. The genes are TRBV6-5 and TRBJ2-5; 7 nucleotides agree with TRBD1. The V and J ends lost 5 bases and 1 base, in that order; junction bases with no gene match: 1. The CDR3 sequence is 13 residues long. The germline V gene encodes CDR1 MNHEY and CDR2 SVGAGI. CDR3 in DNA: TGTGCCAGCAGTAGGACAGGCCAAGAGACCCAGTACTTC. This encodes CASSRTGQETQYF.

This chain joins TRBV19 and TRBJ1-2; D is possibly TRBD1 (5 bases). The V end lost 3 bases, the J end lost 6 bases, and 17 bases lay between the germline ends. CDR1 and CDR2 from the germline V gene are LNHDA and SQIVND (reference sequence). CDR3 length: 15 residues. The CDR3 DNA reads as TGTGCCAGTAGTATCCCTAGCGGCAGGGTCCATGGCTACACCTTC. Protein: CASSIPSGRVHGYTF.

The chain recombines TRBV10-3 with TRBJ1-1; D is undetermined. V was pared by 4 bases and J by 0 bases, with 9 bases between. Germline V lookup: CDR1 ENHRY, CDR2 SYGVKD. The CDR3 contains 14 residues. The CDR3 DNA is TGTGCCATCAGTGGCTCTGCGGTGAACACTGAAGCTTTCTTT. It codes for CAISGSAVNTEAFF.